This TCR beta chain appears in the sequencing data of a study of blood T cell repertoires in COVID-19. Clones were read by immunoSEQ multiplex PCR, and TCRdb kept only the in-frame ones, dropping some. The sample lists some 250,000 clones; roughly 80% were seen once. This CDR3 has 13 residues. Between the trimmed V and J ends, which lost 4 bases and 7 bases, there was a span of 15 bases. Germline V gene lookup returns CDR1 SGHRS and CDR2 YFSETQ. This rearrangement joins TRBV5-1 to TRBJ2-7; D ambiguous. Specimen: peripheral blood. The sequence came from a young woman with acute or convalescent COVID-19. CDR3 protein: CASSAAPEREQYF. CDR3 nucleotide sequence: TGCGCCAGCAGCGCAGCGCCCGAGAGGGAGCAGTACTTC.